One sample yielded the 8 T cell receptor beta chains listed below, sequenced in a study of follicular helper T cells after annual influenza vaccination. Sequencing was performed with immunoSEQ multiplex PCR; in TCRdb, only in-frame clones are kept and a portion is missing. The sample has about 1,000 clones; 86% are singletons. Time point in this sample: 2015-2016 season, 7 days after influenza vaccination. Specimen: CXCR5+ CD38- circulating T follicular helper cells from blood, collected 7 days after influenza vaccination. Regarding subset: circulating Tfh, non-naive CD4+CXCR5+PD-1+ (ICOS+CD38+ or ICOS-CD38-). Receptor source: an adult who received the influenza vaccine.

The genes are TRBV19 and TRBJ1-2; possibly TRBD1 for D (5 bases). The CDR3 runs to 14 residues. Trimming stripped 1 base from V and 1 base from J, with 7 bases between. The germline CDR1 and CDR2 sequences are LNHDA and SQIVND (reference sequence). The CDR3 loop reads CASSIGGFNYGYTF. CDR3 nucleotide sequence: TGTGCCAGTAGTATAGGGGGCTTTAACTATGGCTACACCTTC. The complete variable domain, with remaining parts taken from reference TRBV19 and TRBJ1-2, reads DGGITQSPKYLFRKEGQNVTLSCEQNLNHDAMYWYRQDPGQGLRLIYYSQIVNDFQKGDIAEGYSVSREKKESFPLTVTSAQKNPTAFYLCASSIGGFNYGYTFGSGTRLTVV.

This chain joins TRBV5-8 and TRBJ1-5; 7 positions match TRBD1. Germline lookup yields CDR1 SGHTS and CDR2 YDEGEE. This CDR3 has 15 amino acids. V was clipped by 4 bases and J by 8 bases; unmatched bases: 12. The CDR3 DNA follows: TGTGCCAGCAGCGAAACGACAGGGTATCGGGAGCCCCAGCATTTT. Translation gives CASSETTGYREPQHF.

The chain uses TRBV30 and TRBJ1-5; the D gene is possibly TRBD1 (5 bases). Germline CDR1 reads GTSNPN; CDR2 reads SVGIG (reference sequence). This CDR3 is built from 14 residues. With 1 base removed from V and 0 bases from J, the gap between germline ends came to 7 bases. In DNA, the CDR3 is TGTGCCTGGAGTGGGGGGGGTAGCAATCAGCCCCAGCATTTT. Translation: CAWSGGGSNQPQHF.

The chain uses TRBV7-9 and TRBJ2-3, with D unclear. The CDR3 sequence is 15 residues long. CDR1 SEHNR and CDR2 FQNEAQ come from the germline V gene (reference sequence). V lost 5 bases to trimming and J lost 1 base, with 13 bases between them. CDR3: CASSRAVGGTDTQYF. The CDR3 bases are TGTGCCAGCAGCCGGGCGGTTGGAGGCACAGATACGCAGTATTTT.

V gene TRBV5-4 combines with J gene TRBJ2-7; 9 bases line up with TRBD2. J gave up 10 bases and V 3 bases, and 17 bases lay outside the gene matches. Per germline, CDR1 SGHNT and CDR2 YYREEE (reference sequence). The CDR3 loop spans 16 amino acids. This CDR3 reads CASSSRRSGRLFGQYF. The DNA of the CDR3 is TGTGCCAGCAGCTCACGGCGTAGCGGGAGATTATTCGGCCAGTACTTC.

The chain is built from TRBV5-4 and TRBJ1-6; TRBD1 aligns across 8 bases. Germline V CDR1 and CDR2: SGHNT, YYREEE (reference sequence). The V gene end was trimmed by 5 bases and the J gene end by 9 bases; junction bases not matched to a gene: 7. The CDR3 totals 14 residues. DNA of the CDR3: TGTGCCAGCAGTTACGACAGGGGAAGTTCACCCCTCCACTTT. This codes for CASSYDRGSSPLHF.

The V and J genes are TRBV29-1 and TRBJ2-3; 14 bases match TRBD2. CDR3 length: 15 residues. The junction had 2 bases not matched to a gene; V was cut back by 5 bases and J by 1 base. Germline CDR1 SQVTM, CDR2 ANQGSEA. The DNA of the CDR3 is TGCAGCGTTACGGGACTAGCGGGGGGCACAGATACGCAGTATTTT. Encoded protein: CSVTGLAGGTDTQYF.

This clone has just a few counts. The chain employs TRBV2 and TRBJ1-5, with D possibly being TRBD1 (6 bases). Germline V CDR1 and CDR2: SNHLY, FYNNEI. V lost 5 bases, J lost 6 bases, and 14 bases lay in between. The CDR3 runs 14 residues. The CDR3 DNA reads TGTGCCAGCAGTCCCGACAGGCATGGTCAGCCCCAGCATTTT. It yields the protein CASSPDRHGQPQHF.